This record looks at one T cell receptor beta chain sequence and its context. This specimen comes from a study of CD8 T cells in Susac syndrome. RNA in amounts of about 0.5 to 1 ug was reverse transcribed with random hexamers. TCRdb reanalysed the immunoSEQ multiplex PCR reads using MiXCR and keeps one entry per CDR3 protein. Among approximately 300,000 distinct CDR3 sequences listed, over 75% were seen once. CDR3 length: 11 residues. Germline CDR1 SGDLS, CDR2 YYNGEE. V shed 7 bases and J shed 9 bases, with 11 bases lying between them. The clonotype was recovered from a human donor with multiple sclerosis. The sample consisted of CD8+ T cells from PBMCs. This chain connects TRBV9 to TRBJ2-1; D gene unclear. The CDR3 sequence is CASSLKGEQFF. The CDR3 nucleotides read TGTGCCAGCTCCCTGAAAGGTGAGCAGTTCTTC.